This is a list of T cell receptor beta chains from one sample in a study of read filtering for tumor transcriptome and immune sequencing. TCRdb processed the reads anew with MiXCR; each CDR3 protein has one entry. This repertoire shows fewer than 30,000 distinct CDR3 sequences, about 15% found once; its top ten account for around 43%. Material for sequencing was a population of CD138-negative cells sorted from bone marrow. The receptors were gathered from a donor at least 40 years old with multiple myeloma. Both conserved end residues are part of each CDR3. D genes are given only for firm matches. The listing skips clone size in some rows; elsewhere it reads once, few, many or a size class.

CDR3nt: TGTGCCAGCAGCTTGCAGGGAGTCTCCTACGAGCAGTACTTC
CDR3aa: CASSLQGVSYEQYF
d_gene: -
v_gene: TRBV5-4
abundance: many
j_gene: TRBJ2-7

CDR3nt: TGTGCCATCAGTGAGTTCCACCGGGACAGGCCCGAGCAGTACTTC
CDR3aa: CAISEFHRDRPEQYF
d_gene: TRBD1
v_gene: TRBV10-3
abundance: many
j_gene: TRBJ2-7

CDR3nt: TGTGCCAGCAGCCCACTTCTTCAGTACTCTGGAAACACCATATATTTT
CDR3aa: CASSPLLQYSGNTIYF
d_gene: -
v_gene: TRBV7-8
abundance: -
j_gene: TRBJ1-3

CDR3nt: TGTGCCAGCAGTCTTACTCTGACCCAGTACTTC
CDR3aa: CASSLTLTQYF
d_gene: -
v_gene: TRBV12-3/TRBV12-4
abundance: many
j_gene: TRBJ2-5

CDR3nt: TGTGCCAGCAGCTTAAGTCGCGCAGATACGCAGTATTTT
CDR3aa: CASSLSRADTQYF
d_gene: -
v_gene: TRBV11-3
abundance: once
j_gene: TRBJ2-3

CDR3nt: TGTGCCAGCAGTTCCGGGCTCCCCTACGAGCAGTACTTC
CDR3aa: CASSSGLPYEQYF
d_gene: -
v_gene: TRBV28
abundance: -
j_gene: TRBJ2-7

CDR3nt: TGTGCCAGCAGCTTAGGGGGGGGACTAGCGGGTTACAATGAGCAGTTCTTC
CDR3aa: CASSLGGGLAGYNEQFF
d_gene: TRBD2
v_gene: TRBV7-2
abundance: many
j_gene: TRBJ2-1

CDR3nt: TGTGCCAGCAGTCCAGGTCCCTATAGCACAGATACGCAGTATTTT
CDR3aa: CASSPGPYSTDTQYF
d_gene: -
v_gene: TRBV2
abundance: many
j_gene: TRBJ2-3

CDR3nt: TGTGCCAGCAGCGCGGACTACGAGAATGAGCAGTTCTTC
CDR3aa: CASSADYENEQFF
d_gene: -
v_gene: TRBV9
abundance: many
j_gene: TRBJ2-1

CDR3nt: TGTGCCAGCACCCCTGGACTAAACCAAGAGACCCAGTACTTC
CDR3aa: CASTPGLNQETQYF
d_gene: -
v_gene: TRBV5-5
abundance: many
j_gene: TRBJ2-5

CDR3nt: TGTGCCAGCAGTGAACAGGGATCTGGGGCCAACGTCCTGACTTTC
CDR3aa: CASSEQGSGANVLTF
d_gene: -
v_gene: TRBV11-2
abundance: many
j_gene: TRBJ2-6

CDR3nt: TGTGCCAGCAGTTACGAGGCCGGGGGAAACATTCAGTACTTC
CDR3aa: CASSYEAGGNIQYF
d_gene: -
v_gene: TRBV6-5
abundance: many
j_gene: TRBJ2-4

CDR3nt: TGTGCCAGCAGACGGGACGGGGCGAACTACGAGCAGTACTTC
CDR3aa: CASRRDGANYEQYF
d_gene: -
v_gene: TRBV27
abundance: many
j_gene: TRBJ2-7

CDR3nt: TGTGCCAGCAGCCAAGGGGGTTGGGGCAGCGCCCGCACAGATACGCAGTATTTT
CDR3aa: CASSQGGWGSARTDTQYF
d_gene: -
v_gene: TRBV3-1
abundance: -
j_gene: TRBJ2-3

CDR3nt: TGTGCCAGCAGCCCCGATGGAAACACCATATATTTT
CDR3aa: CASSPDGNTIYF
d_gene: -
v_gene: TRBV7-9
abundance: many
j_gene: TRBJ1-3

CDR3nt: TGTGCCAGTAGTGTCCGGCGAAGGACAGACGATTTTAAGACCCAGTACTTC
CDR3aa: CASSVRRRTDDFKTQYF
d_gene: -
v_gene: TRBV19
abundance: -
j_gene: TRBJ2-5

CDR3nt: TGCAGCGTTGACACACAGGGGGACAATGAGCAGTTCTTC
CDR3aa: CSVDTQGDNEQFF
d_gene: TRBD1
v_gene: TRBV29-1
abundance: many
j_gene: TRBJ2-1

CDR3nt: TGTGCCAGCAGCTTAGCGGGCGGGACTAGGAGCTCCTACGAGCAGTACTTC
CDR3aa: CASSLAGGTRSSYEQYF
d_gene: TRBD2
v_gene: TRBV7-6
abundance: few
j_gene: TRBJ2-7

CDR3nt: TGTGCCAGTGGTACACAGGGGGCTGGCACAGATACGCAGTATTTT
CDR3aa: CASGTQGAGTDTQYF
d_gene: TRBD1
v_gene: TRBV19
abundance: many
j_gene: TRBJ2-3

CDR3nt: TGTGCCAGCAGCCGGGACAGGGTTCGCCTAGCGGGAAAAGAGACCCAGTACTTC
CDR3aa: CASSRDRVRLAGKETQYF
d_gene: -
v_gene: TRBV7-3
abundance: medium-sized
j_gene: TRBJ2-5

CDR3nt: TGTGCCAGTCGACAGGATGGCTACACCTTC
CDR3aa: CASRQDGYTF
d_gene: -
v_gene: TRBV2
abundance: many
j_gene: TRBJ1-2

CDR3nt: TGTGCCAGTAGTATGGGGCAGGGGGCCGGAGAGACCCAGTACTTC
CDR3aa: CASSMGQGAGETQYF
d_gene: TRBD1
v_gene: TRBV19
abundance: many
j_gene: TRBJ2-5

CDR3nt: TGCGCCAGCAGTTCAGGGGGCGCAACTAATGAAAAACTGTTTTTT
CDR3aa: CASSSGGATNEKLFF
d_gene: TRBD1
v_gene: TRBV5-1
abundance: many
j_gene: TRBJ1-4

CDR3nt: TGTGCCAGCAGTTATCGCCAGGACGAAGCTTTCTTT
CDR3aa: CASSYRQDEAFF
d_gene: -
v_gene: TRBV6-2/TRBV6-3
abundance: many
j_gene: TRBJ1-1

CDR3nt: TGTGCCAGCAGCCCTGCTTGGACAGGGGGCGAGCAGTACTTC
CDR3aa: CASSPAWTGGEQYF
d_gene: TRBD1
v_gene: TRBV11-2
abundance: many
j_gene: TRBJ2-7

CDR3nt: TGCAGCGTTCTCCCTGGGACAGATACGCAGTATTTT
CDR3aa: CSVLPGTDTQYF
d_gene: -
v_gene: TRBV29-1
abundance: many
j_gene: TRBJ2-3

CDR3nt: TGCAGTGCTAGTCCACTAGCGGGGAACAATGAGCAGTTCTTC
CDR3aa: CSASPLAGNNEQFF
d_gene: TRBD2
v_gene: TRBV20-1
abundance: -
j_gene: TRBJ2-1

CDR3nt: TGTGCAACAACCGGCAGTCTAGCGGGAGGAACAGATACGCAGTATTTT
CDR3aa: CATTGSLAGGTDTQYF
d_gene: TRBD2
v_gene: TRBV11-2
abundance: many
j_gene: TRBJ2-3